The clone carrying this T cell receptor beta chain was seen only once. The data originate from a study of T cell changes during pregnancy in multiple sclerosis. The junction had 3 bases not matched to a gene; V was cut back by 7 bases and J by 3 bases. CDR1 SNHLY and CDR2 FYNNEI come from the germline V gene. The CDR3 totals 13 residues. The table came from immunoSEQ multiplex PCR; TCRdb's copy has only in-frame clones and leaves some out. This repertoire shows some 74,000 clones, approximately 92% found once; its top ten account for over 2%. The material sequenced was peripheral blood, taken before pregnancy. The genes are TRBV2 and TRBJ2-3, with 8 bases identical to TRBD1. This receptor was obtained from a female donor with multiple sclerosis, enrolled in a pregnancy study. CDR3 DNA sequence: TGTGCCAGCATGGACAGGGTAACAGATACGCAGTATTTT. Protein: CASMDRVTDTQYF.